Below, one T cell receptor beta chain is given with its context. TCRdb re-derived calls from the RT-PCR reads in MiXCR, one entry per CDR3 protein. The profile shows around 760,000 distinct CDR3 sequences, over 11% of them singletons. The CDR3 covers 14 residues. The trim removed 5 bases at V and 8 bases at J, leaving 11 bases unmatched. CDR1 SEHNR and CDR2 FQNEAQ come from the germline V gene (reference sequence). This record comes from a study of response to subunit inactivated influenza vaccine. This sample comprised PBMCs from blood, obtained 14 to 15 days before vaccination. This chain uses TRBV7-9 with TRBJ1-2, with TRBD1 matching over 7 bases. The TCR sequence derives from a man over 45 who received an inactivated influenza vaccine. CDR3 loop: CASSPTGTVDGYTF. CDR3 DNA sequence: TGTGCCAGCAGCCCGACCGGGACAGTTGACGGCTACACCTTC.